The clone carrying this T cell receptor beta chain was found a few times. The data are from a study of blood T cells in healthy people across ages. V lost 5 bases and J lost 3; bases outside the gene matches: 9. CDR3 length: 15 amino acids. Germline V gives CDR1 MDHEN, CDR2 SYDVKM. Alongside a J-beta primer mix, a sample-barcoded 5' primer served in a second PCR lasting roughly 7 to 11 cycles. One entry per CDR3 protein results from TCRdb running MiXCR on the 5' RACE reads. Counted here are roughly 800,000 distinct CDR3 sequences, just under 25% occurring once; the ten biggest clones make up approximately 4%. The donors, all healthy, were Caucasians living in Russia, aged 6 to 90. The sample was also linked to a second study, of T cells of mothers and their children. This second study says: The search for persistent microchimeric T cell clones detected none.

This receptor was obtained from a boy younger than 18 in good health. The chain is built from TRBV28 and TRBJ1-1; 7 nucleotides line up with TRBD1. Sequencing was carried out using blood. CDR3 nucleotide sequence: TGTGCCAGCAGTGAGACAGGGTGGGCGGACACTGAAGCTTTCTTT. This encodes CASSETGWADTEAFF.